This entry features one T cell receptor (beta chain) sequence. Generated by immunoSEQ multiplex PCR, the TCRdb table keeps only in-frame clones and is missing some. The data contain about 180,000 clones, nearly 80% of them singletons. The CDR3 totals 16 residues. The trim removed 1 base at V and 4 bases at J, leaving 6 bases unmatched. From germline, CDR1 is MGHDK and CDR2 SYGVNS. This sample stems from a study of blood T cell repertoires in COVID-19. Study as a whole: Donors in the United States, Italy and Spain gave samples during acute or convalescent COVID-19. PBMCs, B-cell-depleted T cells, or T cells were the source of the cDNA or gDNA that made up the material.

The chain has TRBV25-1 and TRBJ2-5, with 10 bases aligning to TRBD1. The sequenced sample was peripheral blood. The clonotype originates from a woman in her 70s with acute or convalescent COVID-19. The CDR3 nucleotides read TGTGCCAGCAGTGAATCCGGACAGGGGGGTAGAGAGACCCAGTACTTC. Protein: CASSESGQGGRETQYF.